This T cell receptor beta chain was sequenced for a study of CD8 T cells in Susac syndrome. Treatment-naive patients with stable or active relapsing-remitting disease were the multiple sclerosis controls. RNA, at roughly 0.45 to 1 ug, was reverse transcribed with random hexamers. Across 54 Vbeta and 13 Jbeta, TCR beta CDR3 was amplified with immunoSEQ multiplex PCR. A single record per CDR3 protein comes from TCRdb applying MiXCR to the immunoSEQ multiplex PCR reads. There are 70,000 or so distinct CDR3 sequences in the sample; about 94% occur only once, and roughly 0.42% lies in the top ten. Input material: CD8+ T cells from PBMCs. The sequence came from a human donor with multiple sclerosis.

The DNA of the CDR3 is TGTGCCAGCAGGGGGGGTCTTGGGGACCCAACAGATACGCAGTATTTT. This codes for CASRGGLGDPTDTQYF. This sequence joins TRBV6-1 and TRBJ2-3; the D gene is possibly TRBD2 (6 bases). The length of the CDR3 is 16 residues. V was cut by 6 bases and J by 3 bases, with 19 bases left in between. The germline V gene has CDR1 MNHNS and CDR2 SASEGT.